Included here is one T cell receptor (beta chain) sequence, with context. No antigen is known for it. Trimming pared 5 bases from V and 8 bases from J, leaving 18 bases between. CDR1 is SEHNR, CDR2 FQNEAQ, per germline (reference sequence). The CDR3 sequence is 14 residues long. This sample was taken from a study of cytomegalovirus exposure and HLA in healthy donors. Regarding the study as a whole: Subsequent analysis revealed that first-cohort TCR clusters tended to co-occur in the 120 or so validation repertoires.

Measured with immunoSEQ multiplex PCR; TCRdb has only the in-frame clones, and not every one. This sample has 300,000 to 350,000 clones; nearly 90% occur once, and the top ten carry around 0.96%. This receptor was obtained from a man aged 25 to 40 in good health and CMV-seronegative. Sample: PBMCs. The rearrangement joins TRBV7-9 to TRBJ1-1; D may be TRBD1 (6 bases). CDR3: CASSHDRYFSEAFF. CDR3 in DNA: TGTGCCAGCAGCCATGACAGGTACTTCAGCGAAGCTTTCTTT.